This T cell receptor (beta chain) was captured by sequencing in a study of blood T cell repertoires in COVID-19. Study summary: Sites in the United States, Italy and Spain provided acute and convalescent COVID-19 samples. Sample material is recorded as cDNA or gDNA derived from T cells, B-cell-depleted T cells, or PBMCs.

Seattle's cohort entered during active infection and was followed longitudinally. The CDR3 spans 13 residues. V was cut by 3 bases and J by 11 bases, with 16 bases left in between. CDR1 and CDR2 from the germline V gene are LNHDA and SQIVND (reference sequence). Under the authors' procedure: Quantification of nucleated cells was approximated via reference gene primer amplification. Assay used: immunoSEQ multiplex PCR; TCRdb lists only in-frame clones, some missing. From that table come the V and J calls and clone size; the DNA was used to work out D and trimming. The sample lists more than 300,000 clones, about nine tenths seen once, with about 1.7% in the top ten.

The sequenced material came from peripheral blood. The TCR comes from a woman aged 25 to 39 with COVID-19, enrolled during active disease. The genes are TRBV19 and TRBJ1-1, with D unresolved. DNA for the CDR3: TGTGCCAGTAGTATGGAGAACACCCCGGCGGCTTTCTTT. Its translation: CASSMENTPAAFF.